The 8 T cell receptor beta chains below come from one sample, sequenced in a study of human thymus T cells. The table came from immunoSEQ multiplex PCR; TCRdb's copy has only in-frame clones and leaves some out. The sample carries roughly 130,000 clones, just under 95% recorded once. Corrective heart surgery yielded the resections from which the thymus tissue came. Material for sequencing was thymus tissue. The receptors were sampled from a boy less than two years old with a congenital heart defect but otherwise immunologically healthy.

The rearrangement uses TRBV4-3 and TRBJ2-5; no clear D gene. Looked up from germline, CDR1 is LGHNA and CDR2 is YSLEER. V lost 0 bases and J lost 5, with 10 bases in between. This CDR3 is 14 amino acids long. CDR3 region: CASSQDSRNETQYF. CDR3 sequence (DNA): TGCGCCAGCAGCCAAGATTCAAGGAATGAGACCCAGTACTTC.

V gene TRBV28 combines with J gene TRBJ2-4; D not resolved. V lost 5 bases and J 0 bases, leaving 14 bases between the germline ends. The germline V gene has CDR1 MDHEN and CDR2 SYDVKM. CDR3 length: 16 residues. Here the CDR3 reads CASSPRIRLAKNIQYF. The CDR3 coding sequence is TGTGCCAGCAGTCCCCGTATTCGCCTAGCCAAAAACATTCAGTACTTC.

This CDR3 reads CASSFASGSSYNEQFF. In nucleotides, the CDR3 is TGCGCCAGCAGCTTCGCTAGCGGGTCCTCCTACAATGAGCAGTTCTTC. This rearrangement joins TRBV5-1 to TRBJ2-1; 8 nucleotides align to TRBD2. Trimming took 2 bases from V and 0 from J; bases not matched to a gene: 4. The CDR3 length is 16 residues. The V gene's germline CDR1 is SGHRS and CDR2 YFSETQ. Looking up the rest from reference TRBV5-1 and TRBJ2-1 gives the full variable domain: KAGVTQTPRYLIKTRGQQVTLSCSPISGHRSVSWYQQTPGQGLQFLFEYFSETQRNKGNFPGRFSGRQFSNSRSEMNVSTLELGDSALYLCASSFASGSSYNEQFFGPGTRLTVL.

This clone has only a few counts. The chain has TRBV27 and TRBJ1-1, with D hard to call. Germline lookup yields CDR1 MNHEY and CDR2 SMNVEV (reference sequence). The CDR3 is 13 amino acids. V dropped 4 bases and J dropped 2 bases, with 8 bases sitting between them. DNA of the CDR3: TGTGCCAGCAGTTGGCAACAAAACACTGAAGCTTTCTTT. This sequence encodes CASSWQQNTEAFF.

The genes are TRBV15 and TRBJ1-2; D may be TRBD1 (5 bases). Trimming took off 4 bases at V and 7 bases at J, with 13 bases between the two ends. Germline V gives CDR1 LNHNV, CDR2 YYDKDF (reference sequence). CDR3 length equals 13 residues. The CDR3 region is CATSTGGATGYTF. The CDR3 DNA reads as TGTGCCACCAGCACTGGAGGGGCTACTGGCTACACCTTC.

The chain couples TRBV4-1 to TRBJ1-4; D remains ambiguous. The CDR3 is 13 amino acids. Looked up from germline, CDR1 is MGHRA and CDR2 is YSYEKL. Between the trimmed V and J ends, which lost 0 bases and 8 bases, there was a span of 7 bases. Written as DNA, the CDR3 is TGCGCCAGCAGCCAAGATCTTTCGGAAAAACTGTTTTTT. Encoded protein: CASSQDLSEKLFF.

This rearrangement joins TRBV4-3 to TRBJ1-6; D might be TRBD1 (6 bases). Trimming removed 3 bases from V and 2 bases from J, with 17 bases in between. The CDR3 runs to 18 residues. CDR1 and CDR2 (germline): LGHNA, YSLEER. The CDR3 nucleotides read TGCGCCAGCAGCCAGAGCGACAGGCCGCGGGCCTATAATTCACCCCTCCACTTT. It yields the protein CASSQSDRPRAYNSPLHF.

The chain recombines TRBV20-1 with TRBJ1-2, with D unclear. Germline V CDR1 and CDR2: DFQATT, SNEGSKA (reference sequence). The CDR3 length is 10 residues. V lost 6 bases, J lost 8 bases, and 10 bases lay in between. CDR3 protein: CSAMCDGYTF. The CDR3 bases are TGCAGTGCGATGTGCGACGGCTACACCTTC.